A selection of T cell receptor beta chains follows, all from one sample in a study of blood T cell repertoires in COVID-19. Produced via immunoSEQ multiplex PCR; TCRdb's table is partial and in-frame only. The sample consists of 150,000 to 180,000 clones, 80% of them appearing once. Sequenced input: peripheral blood. These receptors were collected from a man between 60 and 75 years old with acute or convalescent COVID-19. CDR3s include the opening cysteine and the closing phenylalanine or tryptophan. Fields, in order: clone size, V gene, D gene, J gene, CDR3 DNA, CDR3 protein. D genes are given only for firm matches. Expanded clones are given a class, and other clones once, few, many or no size at all.

size: -; V: TRBV7-2; D: -; J: TRBJ2-4; DNA: TGTGCCAGCAGCCCCGCCAGGCTAGCCAAAAACATTCAGTACTTC; CDR3: CASSPARLAKNIQYF
size: once; V: TRBV5-1; D: -; J: TRBJ1-1; DNA: TGCGCCAGCGGAAAACAGGGTTTTGGGAACACTGAAGCTTTCTTT; CDR3: CASGKQGFGNTEAFF
size: -; V: TRBV4-1; D: -; J: TRBJ1-6; DNA: TGCGCCAGCAGCCAAGAGACGGCCAGGATCTCCTATAATTCACCCCTCCACTTT; CDR3: CASSQETARISYNSPLHF
size: -; V: TRBV4-3; D: TRBD1; J: TRBJ1-5; DNA: TGCGCCAGCAGCCTTGGACAGGGGAGTCAGCCCCAGCATTTT; CDR3: CASSLGQGSQPQHF
size: once; V: TRBV7-9; D: -; J: TRBJ2-3; DNA: TGTGCCAGCAGCCCGACGGGAGAAGGGGATACGCAGTATTTT; CDR3: CASSPTGEGDTQYF
size: -; V: TRBV5-4; D: -; J: TRBJ1-6; DNA: TGTGCCAGCAGCTTGTCGGCAGGGTGGAATTCACCCCTCCACTTT; CDR3: CASSLSAGWNSPLHF
size: -; V: TRBV3-1/TRBV3-2; D: TRBD2; J: TRBJ2-7; DNA: TGTGCCAGCAGCCAAGTGTGGACTAGCGGGAGGCAGAACGAGCAGTACTTC; CDR3: CASSQVWTSGRQNEQYF
size: -; V: TRBV10-3; D: -; J: TRBJ1-6; DNA: TGTGCCACCGACCCGGGCCAGGGTTATTCACCCCTCCACTTT; CDR3: CATDPGQGYSPLHF
size: -; V: TRBV21-1; D: -; J: TRBJ2-7; DNA: TGTGCCAGCAGCAAACCAGTGCAGTACTTC; CDR3: CASSKPVQYF
size: -; V: TRBV7-2; D: -; J: TRBJ2-1; DNA: TGTGCCAGCAGCTCCCTAAGCCCCAGGATCTCCTACAATGAGCAGTTCTTC; CDR3: CASSSLSPRISYNEQFF
size: once; V: TRBV6-2/TRBV6-3; D: TRBD1; J: TRBJ1-5; DNA: TGTGCCAGCAGCGGAATTGGACAGGGCCTCACTCAGCCCCAGCATTTT; CDR3: CASSGIGQGLTQPQHF
size: -; V: TRBV5-1; D: TRBD1; J: TRBJ2-6; DNA: TGCGCCAGCAGCTCCCCCGGGACAGGGACTGGGGCCAACGTCCTGACTTTC; CDR3: CASSSPGTGTGANVLTF
size: -; V: TRBV18; D: TRBD1; J: TRBJ1-6; DNA: TGTGCCAGCTCACCGCTTGACAGGGCGGGTAATTCACCCCTCCACTTT; CDR3: CASSPLDRAGNSPLHF
size: -; V: TRBV5-1; D: -; J: TRBJ1-4; DNA: TGCGCCAGCAGCTTGTCGGTTGCAACTAATGAAAAACTGTTTTTT; CDR3: CASSLSVATNEKLFF
size: -; V: TRBV5-6; D: -; J: TRBJ1-2; DNA: TGTGCCAGCAGCTCGAGCGCGGACACCCGCTATGGCTACACCTTC; CDR3: CASSSSADTRYGYTF
size: -; V: TRBV12-1; D: -; J: TRBJ1-6; DNA: TGTGCCAGCAGCTTTGTTTTGAGTGTTTCACCCCTCCACTTT; CDR3: CASSFVLSVSPLHF
size: -; V: TRBV3-1/TRBV3-2; D: -; J: TRBJ1-1; DNA: TGTGCCAGCAGCCAATCCAGGGTGAACACTGAAGCTTTCTTT; CDR3: CASSQSRVNTEAFF
size: -; V: TRBV5-4; D: TRBD2; J: TRBJ2-5; DNA: TGTGCCAGCAGCCGCGGGGCGGGGGGGCTTCGAGAGACCCAGTACTTC; CDR3: CASSRGAGGLRETQYF
size: -; V: TRBV3-1/TRBV3-2; D: TRBD2; J: TRBJ2-3; DNA: TGTGCCAGCAGCCAGACGATACGGACTAGCACGCAGTATTTT; CDR3: CASSQTIRTSTQYF
size: -; V: TRBV12-5; D: -; J: TRBJ2-1; DNA: TGTGCTAGTGGTTTTCAGTCCGGGAGCAATGAGCAGTTCTTC; CDR3: CASGFQSGSNEQFF
size: few; V: TRBV4-3; D: -; J: TRBJ2-5; DNA: TGCGCCAGCAGCCAAGATCGGGCGGGGGCTTATGTAGAGACCCAGTACTTC; CDR3: CASSQDRAGAYVETQYF
size: once; V: TRBV3-1/TRBV3-2; D: -; J: TRBJ2-5; DNA: TGTGCCAGCAGCCAAGATCGGTCGAGACAAGAGACCCAGTACTTC; CDR3: CASSQDRSRQETQYF
size: -; V: TRBV3-1/TRBV3-2; D: TRBD1; J: TRBJ1-4; DNA: TGTGCCAGCAGCCAAGAGGGGACAGGGAATGAAAAACTGTTTTTT; CDR3: CASSQEGTGNEKLFF
size: once; V: TRBV9; D: TRBD1; J: TRBJ1-4; DNA: TGTGCCAGCAGCCCTGGGGGACAGGGGACTGAAAAACTGTTTTTT; CDR3: CASSPGGQGTEKLFF
size: -; V: TRBV7-6; D: -; J: TRBJ2-1; DNA: TGTGCCAGCAGCCCCATGTCCCGGTCTCTCAATGAGCAGTTCTTC; CDR3: CASSPMSRSLNEQFF
size: -; V: TRBV28; D: -; J: TRBJ1-2; DNA: TGTGCCAGCAGTTCCTCCGGGACATCTAACTATGGCTACACCTTC; CDR3: CASSSSGTSNYGYTF
size: -; V: TRBV5-4; D: TRBD1; J: TRBJ2-3; DNA: TGTGCCAGCAGCTCCCCAGGGGGTGTGGGGAATAGACGCACAGATACGCAGTATTTT; CDR3: CASSSPGGVGNRRTDTQYF
size: -; V: TRBV6-5; D: -; J: TRBJ1-1; DNA: TGTGCCAGCAGTTACGAGGGTGGGTACACTGAAGCTTTCTTT; CDR3: CASSYEGGYTEAFF
size: -; V: TRBV15; D: -; J: TRBJ2-5; DNA: TGTGCCACCAGCAGAGATCAGGGGGAGACCCAGTACTTC; CDR3: CATSRDQGETQYF
size: -; V: TRBV5-1; D: TRBD1; J: TRBJ2-2; DNA: TGCGCCAGCAGCTGGGGACAGAGTAGTACCGGGGAGCTGTTTTTT; CDR3: CASSWGQSSTGELFF
size: -; V: TRBV7-6; D: TRBD1; J: TRBJ1-6; DNA: TGTGCCAGCAGCCTAGGGACAGGAGATAATTCACCCCTCCACTTT; CDR3: CASSLGTGDNSPLHF
size: -; V: TRBV3-1/TRBV3-2; D: -; J: TRBJ2-4; DNA: TGTGCCAGCAGCCAAGCGGTGACCAAAAACATTCAGTACTTC; CDR3: CASSQAVTKNIQYF
size: -; V: TRBV5-4; D: -; J: TRBJ1-2; DNA: TGTGCCAGCAGCTTAGGCGGGGGGCCAAACTATGGCTACACCTTC; CDR3: CASSLGGGPNYGYTF
size: -; V: TRBV4-3; D: -; J: TRBJ1-6; DNA: TGCGCCAGCAGCCAAGCCGGGTCCCTCTCCTATAATTCACCCCTCCACTTT; CDR3: CASSQAGSLSYNSPLHF
size: once; V: TRBV24-1; D: -; J: TRBJ2-3; DNA: TGTGCCACCAGTGATTCCCCTATGGTGGATACGCAGTATTTT; CDR3: CATSDSPMVDTQYF
size: -; V: TRBV15; D: -; J: TRBJ1-1; DNA: TGTGCCACCAGCAGAGATAGGATCGGGGGCACTGAAGCTTTCTTT; CDR3: CATSRDRIGGTEAFF
size: -; V: TRBV5-6; D: -; J: TRBJ1-1; DNA: TGTGCCAGCAGCCCTTCTGCCAGGAACACTGAAGCTTTCTTT; CDR3: CASSPSARNTEAFF
size: few; V: TRBV29-1; D: -; J: TRBJ2-7; DNA: TGCAGCGTCGTAGACATGACCTACGAGCAGTACTTC; CDR3: CSVVDMTYEQYF
size: -; V: TRBV19; D: -; J: TRBJ2-3; DNA: TGTGCCAGTACTAAGGGGGGCGGGGGTAGCACAGATACGCAGTATTTT; CDR3: CASTKGGGGSTDTQYF
size: -; V: TRBV7-9; D: TRBD2; J: TRBJ2-3; DNA: TGTGCCAGCAGCTTAGTGCGTAGCGGGCGAAGACCTAGCACAGATACGCAGTATTTT; CDR3: CASSLVRSGRRPSTDTQYF
size: -; V: TRBV4-2; D: TRBD1; J: TRBJ2-2; DNA: TGTGCCAGCAGCCAAGACCGACAGGGCGCGAACACCGGGGAGCTGTTTTTT; CDR3: CASSQDRQGANTGELFF
size: -; V: TRBV5-4; D: TRBD1; J: TRBJ2-5; DNA: TGTGCCAGCAGCGATCCTTCAGGGGGCCCCCAAGAGACCCAGTACTTC; CDR3: CASSDPSGGPQETQYF
size: -; V: TRBV9; D: -; J: TRBJ1-1; DNA: TGTGCCAGCAGCGGGGGGCTGAACACTGAAGCTTTCTTT; CDR3: CASSGGLNTEAFF
size: -; V: TRBV9; D: -; J: TRBJ2-3; DNA: TGTGCCAGCAGCTACTCGAGCACAGATACGCAGTATTTT; CDR3: CASSYSSTDTQYF
size: -; V: TRBV6-2/TRBV6-3; D: TRBD2; J: TRBJ2-7; DNA: TGTGCCAGCAGCATAGCGGGGGGGATCTACGAGCAGTACTTC; CDR3: CASSIAGGIYEQYF